This TCR beta chain came from a study of T cells in tuberculosis. Sorting used thawed, overnight-rested PBMC stained with anti-CD3, a viability dye and GMM-loaded CD1B tetramer. C32 glucose monomycolate from Rhodococcus equi was loaded onto the CD1B tetramers. The data were produced by immunoSEQ multiplex PCR, yet TCRdb's version contains in-frame clones alone and is incomplete. The repertoire consists of some 90,000 clones, with about nine tenths occurring once and the leading ten covering approximately 2%. This CDR3 has 16 residues. The V gene's germline CDR1 is LNHDA and CDR2 SQIVND (reference sequence). V lost 2 bases and J 1 base, leaving 14 bases between the germline ends.

The receptor's source is an adult woman with latent tuberculosis. The material sequenced was CD1b-GMM tetramer-negative cells sorted from PBMCs. The V call is TRBV19, the J call TRBJ1-1; D might be TRBD1 (5 bases). Here the CDR3 reads CASSIRSGRENTEAFF. The CDR3 bases are TGTGCCAGTAGTATACGGTCGGGCAGGGAGAACACTGAAGCTTTCTTT.